This is a list of T cell receptor beta chains from one sample in a study of T cell repertoires in cytomegalovirus infection. TCRdb fed the reads into MiXCR, producing one record per CDR3 protein. The sample has around 260,000 distinct CDR3 sequences; roughly 24% are singletons. The specimen sequenced was PBMCs. These receptors were taken from a human donor in good health (CMV status not recorded). Some clones in this sample may be carry-over from other donors' samples. Each CDR3 is given with its conserved first and last residue. A D gene is named only where the DNA matches it firmly. Not every row has a clone size; where given, it reads once, few, many or a size class.

size,V,J,D,DNA,CDR3
-,TRBV7-2,TRBJ2-5,TRBD2,TGTGCCAGCAGCCGGACTAGCGAGAGCCAAGAGACCCAGTACTTC,CASSRTSESQETQYF
-,TRBV19,TRBJ2-1,TRBD1,TGTGCCAGTAGACCGAACCGGGACAGGGGTTTAGGGGAGCAGTTCTTC,CASRPNRDRGLGEQFF
-,TRBV5-6,TRBJ2-1,TRBD2,TGTGCCAGCCTTAGACAGGGGCCGGGACTAGCGGGAGGGCCCTACAATGAGCAGTTCTTC,CASLRQGPGLAGGPYNEQFF
-,TRBV7-8,TRBJ1-2,TRBD1,TGTGCCAGCAGCTTAGGGACAGGGAGAGTGCTCATGGAGAACTATGGCTACACCTTC,CASSLGTGRVLMENYGYTF
few,TRBV6-5,TRBJ2-3,-,TGTGCCAGCAGTTATGGGGGGGCCGGCGGGGCAGATACGCAGTATTTT,CASSYGGAGGADTQYF
many,TRBV7-2,TRBJ2-2,-,TGTGCCAGCAGCTCCGTGAGGGCGAACACCGGGGAGCTGTTTTTT,CASSSVRANTGELFF
few,TRBV6-5,TRBJ2-3,TRBD1,TGTGCCAGCAAGGGGGCCGGGGCAGATACGCAGTATTTT,CASKGAGADTQYF
-,TRBV9,TRBJ2-1,TRBD1,TGTGCCAGCAGCGCGGGACAGGGACCCTCAAGGCAGTTCTTC,CASSAGQGPSRQFF
few,TRBV6-1,TRBJ2-7,TRBD1,TGTGCCAGCACCCCGACAGGGGGAAGTCAAGGGTACGAGCAGTACTTC,CASTPTGGSQGYEQYF
many,TRBV7-2,TRBJ2-1,-,TGTGCCAGCAGCCCCTTTCCCCGAGGGGGCAATGAGCAGTTCTTC,CASSPFPRGGNEQFF
many,TRBV11-2,TRBJ2-5,-,TGTGCCAGCAGCTTATTCGTCACGTCTAGCGTCGAGGGGACCCAGTACTTC,CASSLFVTSSVEGTQYF
-,TRBV10-3,TRBJ1-1,-,TGTGCCATCAAGACAGGTGAACGCACTGAAGCTTTCTTT,CAIKTGERTEAFF
few,TRBV28,TRBJ1-5,-,TGTGCCAGCAGTTTATTTGTCCCGGGTGATCAGCCCCAGCATTTT,CASSLFVPGDQPQHF
many,TRBV7-9,TRBJ1-1,-,TGTGCCAGCAGCTTAGCCGGCAGGTTTGAAGCTTTCTTT,CASSLAGRFEAFF
few,TRBV2,TRBJ2-3,-,TGTGCCATCCTACCTTACAGGGAAGAAGATACGCAGTATTTT,CAILPYREEDTQYF
many,TRBV7-2,TRBJ2-3,-,TGTGCCAGCAGCTTAAAAGGGATGAGGGCAGCCTCCACAGATACGCAGTATTTT,CASSLKGMRAASTDTQYF
many,TRBV7-8,TRBJ2-7,-,TGTGCCAGCACCCTGAGGGGGAATAGTCCGGACGAGCAGTACTTC,CASTLRGNSPDEQYF
many,TRBV11-2,TRBJ2-1,TRBD2,TGTGCCAGCAGCTTACTGGTAACTAGCGGGTCCCATGAGCAGTTCTTC,CASSLLVTSGSHEQFF
-,TRBV6-8,TRBJ1-3,-,TGTGCCAGCAGGTCAAACAGATTCTCTGTAAACACCATATATTTT,CASRSNRFSVNTIYF
few,TRBV7-8,TRBJ2-1,TRBD2,TGTGCCAGCAGCTTACCGGGACTAGCCCGCAATGAGCAGTTCTTC,CASSLPGLARNEQFF
-,TRBV7-3,TRBJ2-3,-,TGTGCCAGCAGCCTAGATGGAGTGGGGCGTGATACGCAGTATTTT,CASSLDGVGRDTQYF
-,TRBV6-5,TRBJ2-1,-,TGTGCCAGCAGTTACTCGAGTCCTTCAAGCTCCTACAATGAGCAGTTCTTC,CASSYSSPSSSYNEQFF
-,TRBV7-2,TRBJ2-2,-,TGTGCCAGCAAAAAGGCCAGGAGCACCGGGGAGCTGTTTTTT,CASKKARSTGELFF
many,TRBV7-3,TRBJ2-1,TRBD1,TGTGCCAGCAGCCCAGGGACAGGGGCTTACAATGAGCAGTTCTTC,CASSPGTGAYNEQFF
-,TRBV30,TRBJ1-5,-,TGTGCCTGGAGTGGGCAGGGAAGCAATCAGCCCCAGCATTTT,CAWSGQGSNQPQHF
many,TRBV12-3/TRBV12-4,TRBJ1-6,-,TGTGCCAGCAGTTTCGCAGGGGAAGGGAGCTCCTATAATTCACCCCTCCACTTT,CASSFAGEGSSYNSPLHF
-,TRBV5-6,TRBJ2-1,TRBD2,TGTGCCAGCAGTTCCTCCGGCGGGAGGAATTACAATGAGCAGTTCTTC,CASSSSGGRNYNEQFF
few,TRBV28,TRBJ1-4,-,TGTGCCAGCAGTTTATACAGGGTCAATGAAAAACTGTTTTTT,CASSLYRVNEKLFF